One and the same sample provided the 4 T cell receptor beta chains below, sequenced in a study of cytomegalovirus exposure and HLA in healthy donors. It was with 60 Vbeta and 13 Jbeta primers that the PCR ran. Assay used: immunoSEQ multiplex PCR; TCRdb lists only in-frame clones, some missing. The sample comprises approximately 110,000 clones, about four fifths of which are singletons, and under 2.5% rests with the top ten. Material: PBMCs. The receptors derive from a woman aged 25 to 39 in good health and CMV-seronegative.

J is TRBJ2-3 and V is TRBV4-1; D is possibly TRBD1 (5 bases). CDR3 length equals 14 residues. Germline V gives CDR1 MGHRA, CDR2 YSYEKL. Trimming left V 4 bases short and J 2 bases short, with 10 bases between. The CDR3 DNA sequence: TGCGCCAGCAGCCTGACAGCCTACACAGATACGCAGTATTTT. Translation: CASSLTAYTDTQYF.

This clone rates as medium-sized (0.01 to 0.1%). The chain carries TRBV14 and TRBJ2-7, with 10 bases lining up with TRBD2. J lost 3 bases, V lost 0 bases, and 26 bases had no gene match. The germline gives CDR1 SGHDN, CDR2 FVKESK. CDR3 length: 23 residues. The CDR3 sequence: CASSQDYVAGGLFRDATFYEQYF. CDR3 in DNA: TGTGCCAGCAGCCAAGATTATGTAGCGGGAGGTCTTTTCCGTGATGCAACGTTCTACGAGCAGTACTTC.

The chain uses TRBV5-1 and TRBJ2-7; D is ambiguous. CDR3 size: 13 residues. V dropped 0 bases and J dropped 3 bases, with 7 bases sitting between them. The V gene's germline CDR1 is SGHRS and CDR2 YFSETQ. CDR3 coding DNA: TGCGCCAGCAGCTTGGCCGCTAACTACGAGCAGTACTTC. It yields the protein CASSLAANYEQYF. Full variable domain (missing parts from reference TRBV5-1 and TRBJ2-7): KAGVTQTPRYLIKTRGQQVTLSCSPISGHRSVSWYQQTPGQGLQFLFEYFSETQRNKGNFPGRFSGRQFSNSRSEMNVSTLELGDSALYLCASSLAANYEQYFGPGTRLTVT.

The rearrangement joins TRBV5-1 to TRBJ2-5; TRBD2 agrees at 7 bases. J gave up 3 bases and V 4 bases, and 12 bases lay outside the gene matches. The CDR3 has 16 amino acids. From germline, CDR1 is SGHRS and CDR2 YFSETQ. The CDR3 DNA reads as TGCGCCAGCAGCCTGCGGGGGATCGGGACCGAAGAGACCCAGTACTTC. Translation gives CASSLRGIGTEETQYF.